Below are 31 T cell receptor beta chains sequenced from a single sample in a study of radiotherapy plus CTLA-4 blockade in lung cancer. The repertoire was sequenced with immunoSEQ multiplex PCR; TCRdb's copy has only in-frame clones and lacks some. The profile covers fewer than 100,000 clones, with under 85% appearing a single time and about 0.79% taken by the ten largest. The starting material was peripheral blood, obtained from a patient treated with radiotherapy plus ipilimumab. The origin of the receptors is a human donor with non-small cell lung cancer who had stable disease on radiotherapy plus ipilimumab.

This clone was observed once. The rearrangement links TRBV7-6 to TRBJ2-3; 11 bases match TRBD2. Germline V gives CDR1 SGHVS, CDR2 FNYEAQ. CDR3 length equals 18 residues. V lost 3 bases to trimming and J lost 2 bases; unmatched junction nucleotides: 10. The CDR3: CASSLLAGGQWATDTQYF. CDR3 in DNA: TGTGCCAGCAGCTTGCTAGCGGGGGGCCAATGGGCCACAGATACGCAGTATTTT.

The CDR3 reads CSARMVEGAFF. As DNA, the CDR3 is TGCAGTGCTAGAATGGTGGAAGGAGCTTTCTTT. V and J are TRBV20-1 and TRBJ1-1; D is unresolved. The CDR3 runs 11 residues. Germline CDR1 reads DFQATT; CDR2 reads SNEGSKA (reference sequence). Between the trimmed V and J ends, which lost 2 bases and 10 bases, there was a span of 11 bases.

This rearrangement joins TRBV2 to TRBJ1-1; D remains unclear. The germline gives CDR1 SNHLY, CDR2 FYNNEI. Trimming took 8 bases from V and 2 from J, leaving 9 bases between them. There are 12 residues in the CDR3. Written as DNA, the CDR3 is TGTGCCAGCGGGGTGGGCAACACTGAAGCTTTCTTT. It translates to CASGVGNTEAFF. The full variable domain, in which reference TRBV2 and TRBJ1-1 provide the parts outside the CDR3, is EPEVTQTPSHQVTQMGQEVILRCVPISNHLYFYWYRQILGQKVEFLVSFYNNEISEKSEIFDDQFSVERPDGSNFTLKIRSTKLEDSAMYFCASGVGNTEAFFGQGTRLTVV.

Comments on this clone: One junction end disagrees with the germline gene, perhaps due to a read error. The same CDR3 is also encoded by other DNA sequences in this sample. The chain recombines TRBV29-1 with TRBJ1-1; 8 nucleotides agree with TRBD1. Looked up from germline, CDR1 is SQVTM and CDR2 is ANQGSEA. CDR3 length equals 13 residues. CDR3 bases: TGCAGCGTGGAAGGACAGGGGAACACTGAAGCTTTCTTT. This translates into CSVEGQGNTEAFF.

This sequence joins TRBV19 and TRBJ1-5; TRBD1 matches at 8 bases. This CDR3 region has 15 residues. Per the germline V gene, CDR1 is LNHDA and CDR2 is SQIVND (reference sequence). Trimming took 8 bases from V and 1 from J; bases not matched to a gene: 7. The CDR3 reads CASRQGTGSNQPQHF. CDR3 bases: TGTGCCAGTCGTCAAGGGACAGGCAGCAATCAGCCCCAGCATTTT.

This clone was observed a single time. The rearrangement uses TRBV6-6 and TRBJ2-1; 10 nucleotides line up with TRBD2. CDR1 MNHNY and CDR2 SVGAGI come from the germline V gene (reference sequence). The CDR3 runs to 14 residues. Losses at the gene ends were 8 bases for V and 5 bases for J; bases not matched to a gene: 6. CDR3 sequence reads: CASGASGGDNEQFF. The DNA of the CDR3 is TGTGCCAGCGGAGCCAGCGGGGGGGACAATGAGCAGTTCTTC.

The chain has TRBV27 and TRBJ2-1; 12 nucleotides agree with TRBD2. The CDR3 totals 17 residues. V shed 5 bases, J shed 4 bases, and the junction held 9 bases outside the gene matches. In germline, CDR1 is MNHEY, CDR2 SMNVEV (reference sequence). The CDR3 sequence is CASSPGEGLAGYNEQFF. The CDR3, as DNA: TGTGCCAGCAGTCCGGGGGAGGGACTAGCGGGTTACAATGAGCAGTTCTTC.

CDR3 coding DNA: TGTGCCAGCAGTAAGACAGGACAGACAGATACGCAGTATTTT. Encoded protein: CASSKTGQTDTQYF. J is TRBJ2-3 and V is TRBV7-8; D may be TRBD1 (6 bases). Germline values: CDR1 SGHVS, CDR2 FQNEAQ. CDR3 length equals 14 residues. The V end was cut by 6 bases, the J end by 3 bases, with 13 bases between.

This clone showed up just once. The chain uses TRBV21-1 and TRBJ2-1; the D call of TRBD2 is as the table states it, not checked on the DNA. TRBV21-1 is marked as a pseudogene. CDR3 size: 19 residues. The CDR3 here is CASSKGLAGCIRAYNEQFF. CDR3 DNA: TGTGCCAGCAGCAAAGGACTAGCGGGATGTATCAGGGCCTACAATGAGCAGTTCTTC.

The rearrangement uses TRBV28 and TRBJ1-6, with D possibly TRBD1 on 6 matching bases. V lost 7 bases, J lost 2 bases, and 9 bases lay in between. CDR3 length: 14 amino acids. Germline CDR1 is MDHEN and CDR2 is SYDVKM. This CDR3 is CASMAGAYNSPLHF. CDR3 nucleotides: TGTGCCAGCATGGCAGGGGCCTATAATTCACCCCTCCACTTT. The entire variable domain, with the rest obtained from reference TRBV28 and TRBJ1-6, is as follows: DVKVTQSSRYLVKRTGEKVFLECVQDMDHENMFWYRQDPGLGLRLIYFSYDVKMKEKGDIPEGYSVSREKKERFSLILESASTNQTSMYLCASMAGAYNSPLHFGNGTRLTVT.

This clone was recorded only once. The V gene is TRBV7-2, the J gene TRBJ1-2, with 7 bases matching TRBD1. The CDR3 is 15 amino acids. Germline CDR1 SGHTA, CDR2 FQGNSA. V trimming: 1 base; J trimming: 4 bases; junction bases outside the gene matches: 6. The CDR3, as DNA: TGTGCCAGCAGCTTAGATGGCAGGGGGTTCTATGGCTACACCTTC. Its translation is CASSLDGRGFYGYTF.

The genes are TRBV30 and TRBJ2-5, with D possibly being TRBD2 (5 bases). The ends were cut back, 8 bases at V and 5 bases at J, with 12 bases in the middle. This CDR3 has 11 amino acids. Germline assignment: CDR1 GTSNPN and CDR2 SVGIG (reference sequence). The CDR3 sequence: CARRAEETQYF. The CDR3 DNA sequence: TGTGCCCGGCGGGCGGAGGAGACCCAGTACTTC.

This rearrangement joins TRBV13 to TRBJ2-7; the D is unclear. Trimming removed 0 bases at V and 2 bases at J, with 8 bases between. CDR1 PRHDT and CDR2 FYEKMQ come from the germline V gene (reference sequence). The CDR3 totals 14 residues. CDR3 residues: CASSLGPSPYEQYF. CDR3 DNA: TGTGCCAGCAGCTTAGGCCCCTCTCCCTACGAGCAGTACTTC.

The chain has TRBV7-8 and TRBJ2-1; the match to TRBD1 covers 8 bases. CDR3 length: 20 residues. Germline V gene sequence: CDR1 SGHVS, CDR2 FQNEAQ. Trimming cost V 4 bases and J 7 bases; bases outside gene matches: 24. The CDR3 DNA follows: TGTGCCAGCAGCTCCCCAACCTCGATCGGACAGGGCATTTTTGTGAATGAGCAGTTCTTC. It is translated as CASSSPTSIGQGIFVNEQFF.

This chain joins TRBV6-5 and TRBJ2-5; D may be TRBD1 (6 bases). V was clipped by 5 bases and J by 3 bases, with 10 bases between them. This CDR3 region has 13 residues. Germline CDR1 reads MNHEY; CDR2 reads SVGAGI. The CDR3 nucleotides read TGTGCCAGCAGTCGTGGGACAAAAGAGACCCAGTACTTC. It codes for CASSRGTKETQYF.

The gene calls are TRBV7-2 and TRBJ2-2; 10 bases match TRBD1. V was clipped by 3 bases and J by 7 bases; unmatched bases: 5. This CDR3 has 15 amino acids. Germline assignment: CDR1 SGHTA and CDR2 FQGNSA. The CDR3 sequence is CASSLRQGAVGELFF. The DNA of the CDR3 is TGTGCCAGCAGCTTGAGACAGGGGGCAGTCGGGGAGCTGTTTTTT.

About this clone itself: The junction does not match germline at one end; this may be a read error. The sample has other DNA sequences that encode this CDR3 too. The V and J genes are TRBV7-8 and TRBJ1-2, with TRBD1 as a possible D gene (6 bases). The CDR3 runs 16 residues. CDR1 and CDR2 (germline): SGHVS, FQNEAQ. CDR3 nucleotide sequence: TGTGCCAGCAGCCCCCCGGGACAAACCCAACTTCATGGTTACACCTTC. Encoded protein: CASSPPGQTQLHGYTF.

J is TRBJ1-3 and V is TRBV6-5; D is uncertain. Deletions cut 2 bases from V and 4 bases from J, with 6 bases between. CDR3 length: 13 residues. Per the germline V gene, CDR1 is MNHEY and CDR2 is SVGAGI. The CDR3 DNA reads TGTGCCAGCAGTTACCGTGGGGGAAACACCATATATTTT. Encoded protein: CASSYRGGNTIYF.

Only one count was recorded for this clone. The CDR3 region is CASSQSPGHNTGELFF. CDR3 DNA: TGCGCCAGCAGTCAATCTCCGGGACACAACACCGGGGAGCTGTTTTTT. The rearrangement joins TRBV23-1 to TRBJ2-2, with a possible D match to TRBD1 (6 bases). TRBV23-1 is an ORF; its function is uncertain. The germline V and J ends were trimmed by 0 bases and 2 bases, with 10 bases remaining between them. This CDR3 is 16 amino acids long.

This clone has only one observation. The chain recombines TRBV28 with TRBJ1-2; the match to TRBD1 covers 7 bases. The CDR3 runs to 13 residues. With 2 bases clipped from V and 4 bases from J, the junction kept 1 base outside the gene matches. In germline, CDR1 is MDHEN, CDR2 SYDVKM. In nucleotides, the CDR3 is TGTGCCAGCAGTTTAGCAGGGGGCTATGGCTACACCTTC. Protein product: CASSLAGGYGYTF.

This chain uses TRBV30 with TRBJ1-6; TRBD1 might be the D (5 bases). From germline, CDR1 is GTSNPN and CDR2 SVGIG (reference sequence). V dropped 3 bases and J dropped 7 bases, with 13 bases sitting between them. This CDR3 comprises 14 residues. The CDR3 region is CAWRKGKGNSPLHF. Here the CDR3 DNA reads TGTGCCTGGAGAAAGGGAAAGGGGAATTCACCCCTCCACTTT.

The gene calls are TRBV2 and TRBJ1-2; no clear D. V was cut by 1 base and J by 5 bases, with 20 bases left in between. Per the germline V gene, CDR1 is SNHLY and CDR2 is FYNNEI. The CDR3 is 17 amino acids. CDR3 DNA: TGTGCCAGCAGTGAAGTACTGGAGGATCCCATTGGATATGGCTACACCTTC. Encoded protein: CASSEVLEDPIGYGYTF.

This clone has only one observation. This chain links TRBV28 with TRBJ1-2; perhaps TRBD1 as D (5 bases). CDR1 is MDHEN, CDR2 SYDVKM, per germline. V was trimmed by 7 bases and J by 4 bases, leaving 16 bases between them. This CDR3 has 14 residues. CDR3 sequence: CASTVGGGIYGYTF. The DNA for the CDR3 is TGTGCCAGCACCGTGGGCGGGGGAATCTATGGCTACACCTTC.

The CDR3 DNA reads as TGTGCCAGTAGTATCCGTTCGGGGGGATGGAGCAATCAGCCCCAGCATTTT. This encodes CASSIRSGGWSNQPQHF. The V and J genes are TRBV19 and TRBJ1-5; the D gene is possibly TRBD1 (5 bases). The CDR3 sequence is 17 residues long. Germline CDR1 and CDR2: LNHDA and SQIVND (reference sequence). The V end lost 3 bases, the J end lost 1 base, and 16 bases lay between the germline ends.

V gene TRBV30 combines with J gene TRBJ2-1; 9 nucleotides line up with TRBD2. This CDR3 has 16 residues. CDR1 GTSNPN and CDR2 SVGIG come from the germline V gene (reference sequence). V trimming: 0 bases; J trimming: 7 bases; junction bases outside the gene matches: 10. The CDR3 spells CAWSVLAGGGYNEQFF. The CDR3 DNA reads TGTGCCTGGAGTGTGCTCGCGGGAGGGGGCTATAATGAGCAGTTCTTC.

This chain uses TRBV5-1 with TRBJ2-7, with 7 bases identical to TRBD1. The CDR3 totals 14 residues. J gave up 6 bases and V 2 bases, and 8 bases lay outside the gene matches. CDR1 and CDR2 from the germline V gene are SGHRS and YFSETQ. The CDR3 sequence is CASSFRTGNSEQYF. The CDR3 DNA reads TGCGCCAGCAGCTTCAGGACAGGAAACAGCGAGCAGTACTTC.

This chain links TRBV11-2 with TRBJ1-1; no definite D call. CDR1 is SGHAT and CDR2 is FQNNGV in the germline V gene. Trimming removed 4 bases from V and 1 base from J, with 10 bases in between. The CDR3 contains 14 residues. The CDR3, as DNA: TGTGCCAGCAGCTCCCGGACGGGGAACACTGAAGCTTTCTTT. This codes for CASSSRTGNTEAFF.

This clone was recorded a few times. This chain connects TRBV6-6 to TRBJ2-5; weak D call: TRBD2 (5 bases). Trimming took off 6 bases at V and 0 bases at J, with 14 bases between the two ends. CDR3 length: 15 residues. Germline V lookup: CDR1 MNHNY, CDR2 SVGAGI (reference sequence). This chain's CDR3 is CASSPPRGNQETQYF. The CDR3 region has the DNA TGTGCCAGCAGCCCCCCCCGGGGAAACCAAGAGACCCAGTACTTC.

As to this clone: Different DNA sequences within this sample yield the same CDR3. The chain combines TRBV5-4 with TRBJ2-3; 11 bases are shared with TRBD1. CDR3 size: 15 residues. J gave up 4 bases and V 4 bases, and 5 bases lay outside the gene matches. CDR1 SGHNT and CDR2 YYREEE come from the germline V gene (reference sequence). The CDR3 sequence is CASSAGTGGPDTQYF. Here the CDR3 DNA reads TGTGCCAGCAGCGCCGGGACAGGGGGACCAGATACGCAGTATTTT. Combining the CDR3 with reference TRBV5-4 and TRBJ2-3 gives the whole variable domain ETGVTQSPTHLIKTRGQQVTLRCSSQSGHNTVSWYQQALGQGPQFIFQYYREEENGRGNFPPRFSGLQFPNYSSELNVNALELDDSALYLCASSAGTGGPDTQYFGPGTRLTVL.

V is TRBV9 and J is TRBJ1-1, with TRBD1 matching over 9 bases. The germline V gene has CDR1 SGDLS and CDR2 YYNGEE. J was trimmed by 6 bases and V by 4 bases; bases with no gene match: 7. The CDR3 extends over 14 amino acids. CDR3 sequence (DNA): TGTGCCAGCAGCAAGGGGACAGGGAGGCCTGAAGCTTTCTTT. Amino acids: CASSKGTGRPEAFF.

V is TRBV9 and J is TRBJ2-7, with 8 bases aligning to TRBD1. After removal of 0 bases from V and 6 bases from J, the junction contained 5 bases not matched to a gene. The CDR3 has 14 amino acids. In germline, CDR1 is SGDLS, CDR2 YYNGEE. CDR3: CASSVGDRRSEQYF. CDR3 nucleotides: TGTGCCAGCAGCGTAGGGGACAGGCGATCCGAGCAGTACTTC.